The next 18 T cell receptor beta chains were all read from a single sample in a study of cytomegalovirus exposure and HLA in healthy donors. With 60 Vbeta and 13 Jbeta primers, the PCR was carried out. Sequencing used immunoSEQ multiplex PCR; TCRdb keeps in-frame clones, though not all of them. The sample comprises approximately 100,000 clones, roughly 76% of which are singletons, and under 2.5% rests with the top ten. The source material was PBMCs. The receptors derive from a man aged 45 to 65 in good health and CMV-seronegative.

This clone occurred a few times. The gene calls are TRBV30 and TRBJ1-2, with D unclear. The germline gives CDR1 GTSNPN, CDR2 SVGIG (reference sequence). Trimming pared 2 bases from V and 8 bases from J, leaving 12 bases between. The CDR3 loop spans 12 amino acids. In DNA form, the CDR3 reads TGTGCCTGGAGTCGCGGAGGCACGGGCTACACCTTC. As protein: CAWSRGGTGYTF.

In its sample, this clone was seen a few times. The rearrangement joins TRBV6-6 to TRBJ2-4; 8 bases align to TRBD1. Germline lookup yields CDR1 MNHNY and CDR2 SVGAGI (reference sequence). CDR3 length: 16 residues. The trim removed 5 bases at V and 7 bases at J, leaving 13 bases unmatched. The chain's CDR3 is CASSNWAGGIGNIQYF. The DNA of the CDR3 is TGTGCCAGCAGTAATTGGGCAGGGGGCATTGGGAACATTCAGTACTTC.

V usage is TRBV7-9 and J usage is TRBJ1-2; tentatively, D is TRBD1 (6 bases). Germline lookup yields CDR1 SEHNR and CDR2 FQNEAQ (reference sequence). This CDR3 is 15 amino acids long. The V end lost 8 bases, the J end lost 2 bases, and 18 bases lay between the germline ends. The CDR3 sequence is CASGNRVMANYGYTF. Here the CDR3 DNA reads TGTGCCAGCGGAAACAGGGTTATGGCCAACTATGGCTACACCTTC.

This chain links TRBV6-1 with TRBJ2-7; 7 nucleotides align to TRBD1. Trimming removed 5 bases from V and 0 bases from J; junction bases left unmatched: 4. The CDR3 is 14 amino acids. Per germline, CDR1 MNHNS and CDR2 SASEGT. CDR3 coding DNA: TGTGCCAGCAGTCGAGGGACAGCCTCCTACGAGCAGTACTTC. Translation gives CASSRGTASYEQYF.

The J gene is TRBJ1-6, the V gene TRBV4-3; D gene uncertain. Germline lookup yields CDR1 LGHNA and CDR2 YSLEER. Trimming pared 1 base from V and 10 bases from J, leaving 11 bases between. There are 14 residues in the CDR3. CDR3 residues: CASSQGKGGSPLHF. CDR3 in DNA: TGCGCCAGCAGCCAAGGAAAGGGAGGGTCACCCCTCCACTTT.

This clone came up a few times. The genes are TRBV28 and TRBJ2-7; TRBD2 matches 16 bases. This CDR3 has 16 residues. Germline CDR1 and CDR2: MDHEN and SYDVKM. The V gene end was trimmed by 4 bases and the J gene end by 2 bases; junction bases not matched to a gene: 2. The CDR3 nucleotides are TGTGCCAGCAGTTCGGGACTAGCGGGAGGGCCCTACGAGCAGTACTTC. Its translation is CASSSGLAGGPYEQYF.

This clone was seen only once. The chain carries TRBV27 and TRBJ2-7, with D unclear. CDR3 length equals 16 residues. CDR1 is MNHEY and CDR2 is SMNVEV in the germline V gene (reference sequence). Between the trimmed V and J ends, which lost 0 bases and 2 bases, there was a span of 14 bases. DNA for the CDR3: TGTGCCAGCAGTTTATCGTATGAGACTCTTCCCTACGAGCAGTACTTC. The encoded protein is CASSLSYETLPYEQYF.

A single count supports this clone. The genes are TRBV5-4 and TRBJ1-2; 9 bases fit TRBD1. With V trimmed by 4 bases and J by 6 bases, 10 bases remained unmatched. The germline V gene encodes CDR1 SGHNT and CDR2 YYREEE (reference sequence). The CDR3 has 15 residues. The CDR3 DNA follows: TGTGCCAGCAGCGTAGGACAGGGGTTCCCCGATGGCTACACCTTC. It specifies CASSVGQGFPDGYTF.

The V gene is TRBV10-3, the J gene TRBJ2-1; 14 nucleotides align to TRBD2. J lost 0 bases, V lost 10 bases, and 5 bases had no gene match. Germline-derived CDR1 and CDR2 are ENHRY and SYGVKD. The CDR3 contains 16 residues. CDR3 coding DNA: TGTGCCAACCACGGGACTAGCGGGAGCTCCTACAATGAGCAGTTCTTC. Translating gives CANHGTSGSSYNEQFF.

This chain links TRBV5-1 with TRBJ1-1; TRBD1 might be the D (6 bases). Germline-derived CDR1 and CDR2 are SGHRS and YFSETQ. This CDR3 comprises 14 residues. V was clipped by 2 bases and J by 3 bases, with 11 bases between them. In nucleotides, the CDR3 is TGCGCCAGCAGCTTAGGACAGTCATACACTGAAGCTTTCTTT. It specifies CASSLGQSYTEAFF. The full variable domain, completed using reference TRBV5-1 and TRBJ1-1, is KAGVTQTPRYLIKTRGQQVTLSCSPISGHRSVSWYQQTPGQGLQFLFEYFSETQRNKGNFPGRFSGRQFSNSRSEMNVSTLELGDSALYLCASSLGQSYTEAFFGQGTRLTVV.

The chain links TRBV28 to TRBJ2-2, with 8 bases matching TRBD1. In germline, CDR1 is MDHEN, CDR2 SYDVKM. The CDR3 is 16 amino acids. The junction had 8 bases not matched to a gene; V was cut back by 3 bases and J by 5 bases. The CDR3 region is CASSLPDRVTTGELFF. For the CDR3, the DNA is TGTGCCAGCAGTTTGCCGGACAGGGTAACGACCGGGGAGCTGTTTTTT.

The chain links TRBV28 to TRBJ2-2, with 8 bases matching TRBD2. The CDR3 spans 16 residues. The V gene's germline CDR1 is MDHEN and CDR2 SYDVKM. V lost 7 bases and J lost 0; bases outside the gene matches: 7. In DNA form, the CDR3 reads TGTGCCAGCACCACTAGCGGCGACTCGAACACCGGGGAGCTGTTTTTT. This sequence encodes CASTTSGDSNTGELFF.

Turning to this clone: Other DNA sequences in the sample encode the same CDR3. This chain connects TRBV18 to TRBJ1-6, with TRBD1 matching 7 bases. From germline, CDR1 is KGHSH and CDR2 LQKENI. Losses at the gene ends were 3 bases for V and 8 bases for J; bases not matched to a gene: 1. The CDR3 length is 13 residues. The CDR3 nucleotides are TGTGCCAGCTCACCCGGACAGGATTCACCCCTCCACTTT. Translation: CASSPGQDSPLHF.

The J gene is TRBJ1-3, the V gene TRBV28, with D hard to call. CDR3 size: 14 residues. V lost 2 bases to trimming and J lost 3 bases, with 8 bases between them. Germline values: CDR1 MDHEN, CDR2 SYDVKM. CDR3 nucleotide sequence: TGTGCCAGCAGTTTAGTAGGAGGTGGAAACACCATATATTTT. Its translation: CASSLVGGGNTIYF.

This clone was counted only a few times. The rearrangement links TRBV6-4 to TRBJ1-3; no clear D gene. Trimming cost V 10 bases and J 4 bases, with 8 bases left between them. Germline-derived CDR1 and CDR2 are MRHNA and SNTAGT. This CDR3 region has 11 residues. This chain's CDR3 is CATRSGNTIYF. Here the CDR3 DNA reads TGTGCCACGCGGTCAGGAAACACCATATATTTT.

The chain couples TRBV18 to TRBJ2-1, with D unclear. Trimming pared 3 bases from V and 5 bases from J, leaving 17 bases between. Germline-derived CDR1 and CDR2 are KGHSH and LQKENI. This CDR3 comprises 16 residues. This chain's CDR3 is CASSPLLSPTDNEQFF. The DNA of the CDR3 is TGTGCCAGCTCACCTCTTCTATCGCCTACAGACAATGAGCAGTTCTTC.

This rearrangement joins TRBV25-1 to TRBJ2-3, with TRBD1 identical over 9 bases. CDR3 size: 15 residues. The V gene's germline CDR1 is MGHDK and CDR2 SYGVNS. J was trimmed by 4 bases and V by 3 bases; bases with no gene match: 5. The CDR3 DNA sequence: TGTGCCAGCAGTGAGGACAGGGGAGTTCCAGATACGCAGTATTTT. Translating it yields CASSEDRGVPDTQYF.

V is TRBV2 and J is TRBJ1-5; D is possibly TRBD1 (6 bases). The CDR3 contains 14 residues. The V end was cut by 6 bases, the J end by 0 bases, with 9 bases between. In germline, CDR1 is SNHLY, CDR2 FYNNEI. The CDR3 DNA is TGTGCCAGCAGGTGGACAGATAGCAATCAGCCCCAGCATTTT. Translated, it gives CASRWTDSNQPQHF.